Shown below are 15 T cell receptor beta chains from a single sample sequenced in a study of CD8+ T cells in alopecia areata. In each case, RNA was isolated and then reverse transcribed into cDNA as the sequencing template. Profiling relied on immunoSEQ multiplex PCR, and the TCRdb table lists in-frame clones only, not all of them. Here the sample spans a few hundred thousand clones, 60% being singletons. Described treatment: oral pan-JAK inhibitor, 5-10 mg twice daily. The material was CD4+ T cells sorted from blood, obtained at week 52, from a patient treated with tofacitinib. The origin of the receptors is a human donor with alopecia areata.

Regarding this clone: Other DNA sequences within the sample encode an identical CDR3. CDR3 sequence reads: CASSFGQQETQYF. CDR3 coding DNA: TGCGCCAGCAGCTTCGGCCAGCAAGAGACCCAGTACTTC. The genes are TRBV5-1 and TRBJ2-5; D not certain. This CDR3 has 13 residues. Trimming removed 2 bases at V and 2 bases at J, with 7 bases between. CDR1 and CDR2 from the germline V gene are SGHRS and YFSETQ.

This chain connects TRBV10-3 to TRBJ1-5; 10 bases match TRBD1. Trimming cost V 6 bases and J 6 bases; bases outside gene matches: 8. This CDR3 has 15 amino acids. CDR1 is ENHRY and CDR2 is SYGVKD in the germline V gene. In DNA form, the CDR3 reads TGTGCCATCAGCCGGGACAGGGGAGAACGTCAGCCCCAGCATTTT. Residues: CAISRDRGERQPQHF.

This clone appeared a few times. The V call is TRBV6-4, the J call TRBJ1-6; D is unresolved. This CDR3 is built from 12 residues. CDR1 MRHNA and CDR2 SNTAGT come from the germline V gene. The V gene lost 6 bases and the J gene lost 10 bases, with 10 bases spanning the gap. CDR3: CASSPPGSPLHF. CDR3 in DNA: TGTGCCAGCAGCCCTCCAGGATCACCCCTCCACTTT.

A few counts support this clone. One junction end disagrees with the germline gene, perhaps due to a read error. V and J are TRBV5-6 and TRBJ2-2; 9 positions agree with TRBD2. The CDR3 runs to 17 residues. Germline lookup yields CDR1 SGHDT and CDR2 YYEEEE. In DNA, the CDR3 is TGTGCCAGCTGCTTGCGGGGCCTAGCGGGGTTATTCGGGGAGCTGTTTTTT. It specifies CASCLRGLAGLFGELFF.

The chain employs TRBV4-3 and TRBJ2-2; 8 bases are shared with TRBD2. Germline values: CDR1 LGHNA, CDR2 YSLEER. Trimming took 0 bases from V and 3 from J; bases not matched to a gene: 3. CDR3 length equals 16 residues. This CDR3 reads CASSQDAGGYTGELFF. Here the CDR3 DNA reads TGCGCCAGCAGCCAAGACGCGGGGGGTTACACCGGGGAGCTGTTTTTT.

In nucleotides, the CDR3 is TGCGCCAGCAGCATAGGACAGGGGGACGAGCAGTACTTC. Translation: CASSIGQGDEQYF. V is TRBV5-1 and J is TRBJ2-7, with 10 bases aligning to TRBD1. Germline assignment: CDR1 SGHRS and CDR2 YFSETQ. Germline trimming cut 4 bases from V and 5 bases from J; bases unmatched to any gene: 3. CDR3 size: 13 residues.

This chain links TRBV2 with TRBJ1-2, with TRBD1 matching over 9 bases. V gave up 6 bases and J gave up 1 base; unmatched junction bases: 6. Germline CDR1 reads SNHLY; CDR2 reads FYNNEI. CDR3 length equals 15 residues. CDR3 loop: CASSPGTGFNYGYTF. The CDR3 region has the DNA TGTGCCAGCAGCCCCGGGACAGGGTTTAACTATGGCTACACCTTC. The entire variable domain, with the rest obtained from reference TRBV2 and TRBJ1-2, is as follows: EPEVTQTPSHQVTQMGQEVILRCVPISNHLYFYWYRQILGQKVEFLVSFYNNEISEKSEIFDDQFSVERPDGSNFTLKIRSTKLEDSAMYFCASSPGTGFNYGYTFGSGTRLTVV.

The J gene is TRBJ1-2, the V gene TRBV18; D not certain. The CDR3 has 16 amino acids. Germline CDR1 reads KGHSH; CDR2 reads LQKENI. V was pared by 3 bases and J by 2 bases, with 16 bases between. CDR3 nucleotide sequence: TGTGCCAGCTCACCTTTATCGCCCGCCTCAAACTATGGCTACACCTTC. Its translation: CASSPLSPASNYGYTF.

This sequence joins TRBV30 and TRBJ2-1, with D maybe TRBD2 (5 bases). This CDR3 comprises 13 residues. V dropped 1 base and J dropped 9 bases, with 13 bases sitting between them. Germline CDR1 reads GTSNPN; CDR2 reads SVGIG (reference sequence). For the CDR3, the DNA is TGTGCCTGGAGTGGAGGGCTAGCTGGTGAGCAGTTCTTC. Translating it yields CAWSGGLAGEQFF.

The gene calls are TRBV30 and TRBJ1-6; the D gene is possibly TRBD1 (6 bases). The CDR3 has 12 residues. Germline CDR1 and CDR2: GTSNPN and SVGIG (reference sequence). Trimming took 4 bases from V and 10 from J, leaving 11 bases between them. CDR3 nucleotide sequence: TGTGCCTGGACGGGGGGGCCCTCACCCCTCCACTTT. Its translation: CAWTGGPSPLHF.

Concerning this clone: The same CDR3 is also encoded by other DNA sequences in this sample. The chain recombines TRBV29-1 with TRBJ2-5; D is perhaps TRBD2 (6 bases). CDR3 size: 12 residues. Trimming took off 3 bases at V and 5 bases at J, with 10 bases between the two ends. Germline lookup yields CDR1 SQVTM and CDR2 ANQGSEA. In DNA form, the CDR3 reads TGCAGCGTTGAGGTGGGAGGTGAGACCCAGTACTTC. Translating gives CSVEVGGETQYF.

The chain uses TRBV30 and TRBJ1-5; D remains unclear. Germline-derived CDR1 and CDR2 are GTSNPN and SVGIG (reference sequence). V gave up 2 bases and J gave up 0 bases, with 5 bases separating them. The CDR3 contains 13 residues. The CDR3 sequence: CAWSISSNQPQHF. The CDR3 region has the DNA TGTGCCTGGAGTATTAGTAGCAATCAGCCCCAGCATTTT.

The V and J genes are TRBV2 and TRBJ2-6; D is unresolved. Germline assignment: CDR1 SNHLY and CDR2 FYNNEI. This CDR3 is built from 14 residues. V lost 3 bases to trimming and J lost 0 bases, with 3 bases between them. The CDR3 loop is CASSEHSGANVLTF. In DNA, the CDR3 is TGTGCCAGCAGTGAGCACTCTGGGGCCAACGTCCTGACTTTC.

The chain combines TRBV7-9 with TRBJ1-1; D remains unclear. V lost 10 bases to trimming and J lost 1 base, with 7 bases between them. Per germline, CDR1 SEHNR and CDR2 FQNEAQ (reference sequence). The CDR3 length is 11 residues. CDR3 nucleotides: TGTGCCAACGCGAGGAACACTGAAGCTTTCTTT. Protein sequence: CANARNTEAFF. Combining the CDR3 with reference TRBV7-9 and TRBJ1-1 gives the whole variable domain DTGVSQNPRHKITKRGQNVTFRCDPISEHNRLYWYRQTLGQGPEFLTYFQNEAQLEKSRLLSDRFSAERPKGSFSTLEIQRTEQGDSAMYLCANARNTEAFFGQGTRLTVV.

On this clone itself: Different DNA sequences within this sample yield the same CDR3. The chain uses TRBV25-1 and TRBJ2-6, with D hard to call. CDR1 is MGHDK and CDR2 is SYGVNS in the germline V gene. V was shortened by 6 bases and J by 2 bases, with 5 bases between the two germline ends. The CDR3 loop spans 13 amino acids. CDR3 DNA sequence: TGTGCCAGCAGCGAGCCTGGGGCCAACGTCCTGACTTTC. Its protein is CASSEPGANVLTF.